This T cell receptor (beta chain) was documented in a study of cytomegalovirus exposure and HLA in healthy donors. Findings and caveats of the study: Association with HLA alleles at 0.05 false discovery rate was found for 16,951 TCR beta sequences in a later analysis. Within a later analysis, the majority of CMV-associated TCR beta chains appeared HLA-restricted. Upon later analysis, TCR association rates were observed to vary by HLA locus, being highest for DRB1 and lowest for HLA-C.

CDR3 length: 15 amino acids. Germline-derived CDR1 and CDR2 are SGHDT and YYEEEE. J lost 1 base, V lost 4 bases, and 3 bases had no gene match. Points on this clone: Its antigen is unknown.

Amplification used 60 Vbeta primers and 13 Jbeta primers. The assay was immunoSEQ multiplex PCR, and TCRdb's table has in-frame clones only and misses some. Altogether about 250,000 clones are present, roughly 80% being singletons, with the ten largest covering 0.3% to 0.35%. Source material: PBMCs. This receptor was taken from a girl aged 2 to 9 in good health and CMV-seronegative. The chain has TRBV5-6 and TRBJ2-5; 11 positions match TRBD2. The CDR3: CASSLGLAVQETQYF. The CDR3 DNA reads as TGTGCCAGCAGCCTGGGACTAGCGGTCCAAGAGACCCAGTACTTC.